These T cell receptor beta chains were read from a single sample in a study of T cells after yellow fever vaccination. TCRdb called the 5' RACE reads again in MiXCR, with one record for every CDR3 protein. Of 200,000 to 300,000 distinct CDR3 sequences in the sample, roughly 4% were seen once. Here the sequenced sample was PBMCs, taken 15 days after the yellow fever booster vaccination. All receptors derive from a man younger than 30 who received the YFV17D yellow fever vaccine. Both conserved end residues are part of each CDR3. D genes are given only for firm matches. Clone size is given for some rows only: seen once, a few or many times, or a class if the clone is expanded.

J gene | D gene | V gene | clone size | CDR3 protein | CDR3 DNA
TRBJ2-5 | - | TRBV12-3/TRBV12-4 | many | CASSLGPQETQYF | TGTGCCAGTAGCCTAGGACCCCAAGAGACCCAGTACTTC
TRBJ2-7 | TRBD1 | TRBV7-2 | many | CASSLESGTGTEQYF | TGTGCCAGCAGCCTCGAGTCCGGGACAGGGACCGAGCAGTACTTC
TRBJ1-3 | - | TRBV15 | many | CATSRGLEGNTIYF | TGTGCCACCAGCAGGGGGCTCGAAGGAAACACCATATATTTT
TRBJ2-6 | - | TRBV2 | many | CASTSWGATLGPSGANVLTF | TGTGCCAGCACTAGCTGGGGCGCGACCCTAGGGCCCTCTGGGGCCAACGTCCTGACTTTC
TRBJ2-1 | TRBD2 | TRBV6-5 | many | CASRPPGLARNEQFF | TGTGCCAGTAGGCCCCCGGGACTAGCGCGCAATGAGCAGTTCTTC
TRBJ1-2 | - | TRBV7-9 | many | CASSLVRQLAYGYTF | TGTGCCAGCAGCTTAGTCAGGCAGTTGGCCTATGGCTACACCTTC
TRBJ2-1 | - | TRBV20-1 | many | CSAHGRGPYNEQFF | TGCAGTGCTCACGGGCGGGGGCCCTACAATGAGCAGTTCTTC
TRBJ1-2 | - | TRBV7-2 | few | CASSLSRASAGNGYTF | TGTGCCAGCAGCTTAAGTCGGGCCTCAGCGGGGAATGGCTACACCTTC
TRBJ2-3 | - | TRBV29-1 | many | CSVGTGGVTDTQYF | TGCAGCGTTGGGACAGGCGGGGTCACAGATACGCAGTATTTT
TRBJ2-1 | TRBD2 | TRBV7-2 | many | CASSPTYRLAGGPGNEQFF | TGTGCCAGCAGCCCTACCTACCGACTAGCGGGGGGGCCGGGGAATGAGCAGTTCTTC
TRBJ2-7 | TRBD2 | TRBV7-9 | many | CASSSRRPSGGLSYEQYF | TGTGCCAGCAGCTCCCGGAGGCCTAGCGGGGGCCTCTCCTACGAGCAGTACTTC
TRBJ2-1 | - | TRBV7-2 | many | CASSSYTGLEQFF | TGTGCCAGCAGCTCCTATACAGGGCTTGAGCAGTTCTTC
TRBJ2-2 | - | TRBV24-1 | many | CATSDYSPGVTGELFF | TGTGCCACCAGTGATTATTCCCCAGGGGTCACCGGGGAGCTGTTTTTT
TRBJ1-5 | - | TRBV7-2 | many | CASSLGSRGGGQPQHF | TGTGCCAGCAGCTTAGGTTCCAGGGGCGGTGGTCAGCCCCAGCATTTT
TRBJ2-2 | - | TRBV12-3/TRBV12-4 | many | CASCFAAGELFF | TGTGCCAGCTGTTTCGCGGCCGGGGAGCTGTTTTTT
TRBJ1-5 | - | TRBV12-3/TRBV12-4 | many | CASSWGLSNQPQHF | TGTGCCAGCAGTTGGGGGTTAAGCAATCAGCCCCAGCATTTT
TRBJ1-1 | - | TRBV6-6 | many | CASSYTQGITEAFF | TGTGCCAGCAGTTACACTCAGGGGATCACTGAAGCTTTCTTT
TRBJ2-5 | - | TRBV6-5 | many | CASSYSFQTETQYF | TGTGCCAGCAGTTACTCTTTCCAGACAGAGACCCAGTACTTC
TRBJ2-3 | - | TRBV18 | many | CASSPTATGTDTQYF | TGTGCCAGCTCACCGACGGCGACGGGCACAGATACGCAGTATTTT
TRBJ2-1 | - | TRBV20-1 | many | CSAPGTFSSSYNEQFF | TGCAGTGCTCCGGGGACATTTTCTTCATCCTACAATGAGCAGTTCTTC
TRBJ1-2 | - | TRBV6-5 | many | CASSYSSQSPYGYTF | TGTGCCAGCAGTTACTCGAGTCAGTCACCCTATGGCTACACCTTC
TRBJ2-5 | TRBD2 | TRBV7-7 | many | CASSLGTSGEETQYF | TGTGCCAGCAGCCTCGGGACTAGCGGGGAAGAGACCCAGTACTTC
TRBJ2-2 | TRBD2 | TRBV27 | many | CASSSGLGPPGELFF | TGTGCCAGCAGTTCGGGACTAGGTCCCCCGGGGGAGCTGTTTTTT
TRBJ2-7 | - | TRBV6-6 | many | CASSYSAGLYEQYF | TGTGCCAGCAGTTACTCGGCAGGGCTCTACGAGCAGTACTTC
TRBJ2-5 | - | TRBV5-8 | many | CASSLLAETQYF | TGTGCCAGCAGCTTGCTAGCTGAGACCCAGTACTTC
TRBJ2-5 | - | TRBV7-6 | many | CASSSTPPETQYF | TGTGCCAGCAGCTCGACCCCTCCGGAGACCCAGTACTTC
TRBJ2-3 | - | TRBV24-1 | many | CATGGGDTQYF | TGTGCCACGGGTGGAGGAGATACGCAGTATTTT
TRBJ2-7 | - | TRBV5-1 | many | CASSLAPRFYEQYF | TGCGCCAGCAGCTTGGCCCCGAGATTCTACGAGCAGTACTTC
TRBJ1-4 | - | TRBV29-1 | many | CSVGRDGHEKLFF | TGCAGCGTTGGACGGGACGGCCATGAAAAACTGTTTTTT
TRBJ2-3 | TRBD2 | TRBV11-2 | many | CASSLPGGMPDTQYF | TGTGCCAGCAGCTTACCGGGGGGAATGCCAGATACGCAGTATTTT
TRBJ2-5 | TRBD2 | TRBV7-2 | many | CASSWTSGGPGTQYF | TGTGCCAGCAGCTGGACTAGCGGGGGCCCAGGGACCCAGTACTTC
TRBJ1-6 | - | TRBV7-2 | - | CASSLQEGNSPLHF | TGTGCCAGCAGCCTTCAGGAGGGGAATTCACCCCTCCACTTT
TRBJ1-6 | TRBD1 | TRBV3-1 | many | CASSQGWDRGESPLHF | TGTGCCAGCAGCCAGGGTTGGGACAGGGGGGAATCACCCCTCCACTTT
TRBJ1-1 | - | TRBV5-1 | many | CASSLVGVTEAFF | TGCGCCAGCAGCTTGGTGGGAGTCACTGAAGCTTTCTTT
TRBJ2-4 | TRBD1 | TRBV12-3/TRBV12-4 | many | CASSFSRRDSGQNIQYF | TGTGCCAGCAGTTTTAGTCGACGGGACAGTGGCCAAAACATTCAGTACTTC
TRBJ1-6 | - | TRBV7-9 | many | CAGSQESYNSPLHF | TGTGCCGGATCCCAGGAATCCTATAATTCACCCCTCCACTTT
TRBJ2-5 | - | TRBV7-6 | many | CASSLAGQRQETQYF | TGTGCCAGCAGCTTGGCGGGACAGCGGCAAGAGACCCAGTACTTC
TRBJ2-3 | TRBD2 | TRBV6-5 | many | CASSYYGRTADTQYF | TGTGCCAGCAGTTACTACGGGAGGACCGCAGATACGCAGTATTTT
TRBJ2-1 | - | TRBV10-3 | - | CAISDAGGGSSSYNEQFF | TGTGCCATCAGTGATGCGGGTGGGGGGAGCAGCTCCTACAATGAGCAGTTCTTC
TRBJ1-2 | TRBD1 | TRBV6-5 | many | CASSPGQGRTYGYTF | TGTGCCAGCAGTCCGGGACAGGGGAGGACCTATGGCTACACCTTC
TRBJ1-3 | - | TRBV12-3/TRBV12-4 | many | CASSLQGYTIYF | TGTGCCAGCAGTTTACAGGGTTACACCATATATTTT
TRBJ2-3 | TRBD2 | TRBV7-9 | many | CASSYTLAGVTDTQYF | TGTGCCAGCAGCTACACATTAGCGGGGGTCACAGATACGCAGTATTTT
TRBJ2-7 | - | TRBV20-1 | many | CSARGGGRYEQYF | TGCAGTGCTAGAGGGGGAGGCCGCTACGAGCAGTACTTC
TRBJ1-2 | TRBD1 | TRBV27 | many | CASSPLTGLRGYTF | TGTGCCAGCAGTCCGCTGACAGGGCTTCGTGGCTACACCTTC
TRBJ2-3 | - | TRBV10-3 | many | CATALGMPGTDTQYF | TGTGCCACCGCCCTGGGGATGCCGGGCACAGATACGCAGTATTTT